The present T cell receptor (beta chain) was sequenced within a study of identical twins. The donors were all healthy and Caucasian. Germline V CDR1 and CDR2: MNHEY, SMNVEV (reference sequence). The V and J ends lost 5 bases and 5 bases respectively, with 10 bases between them. The length of the CDR3 is 13 residues. Template switching added a universal primer site, and cDNA bore unique molecular identifiers. TCRdb fed the 5' RACE reads into MiXCR, producing one record per CDR3 protein. The top ten hold around 14% of the sample, which has roughly 720,000 distinct CDR3 sequences, 15% to 20% seen once. This sample also appeared in a second study, on T cells expressing NK-cell markers. That source notes: For several experiments, T cell sorting was restricted to the alpha-beta TCR population by means of an anti-gamma-delta TCR antibody.

The rearrangement uses TRBV27 and TRBJ2-4, with TRBD2 as a possible D gene (7 bases). Sequencing was done on a sample of PBMCs. This TCR derives from a woman younger than 35 in good health. The CDR3 DNA follows: TGTGCCAGCAGTGCGGGGGCTGAAAACATTCAGTACTTC. Translated: CASSAGAENIQYF.